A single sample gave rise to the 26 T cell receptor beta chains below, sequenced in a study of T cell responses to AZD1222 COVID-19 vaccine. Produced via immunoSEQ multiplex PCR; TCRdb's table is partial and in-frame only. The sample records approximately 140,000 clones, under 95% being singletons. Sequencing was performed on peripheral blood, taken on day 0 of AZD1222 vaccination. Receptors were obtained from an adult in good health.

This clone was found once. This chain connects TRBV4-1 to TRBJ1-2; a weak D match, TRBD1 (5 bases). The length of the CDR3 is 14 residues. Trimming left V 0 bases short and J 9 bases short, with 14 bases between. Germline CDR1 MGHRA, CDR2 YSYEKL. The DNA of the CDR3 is TGCGCCAGCAGCCAAGATCGTCTGGGGACGAGCTACACCTTC. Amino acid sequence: CASSQDRLGTSYTF.

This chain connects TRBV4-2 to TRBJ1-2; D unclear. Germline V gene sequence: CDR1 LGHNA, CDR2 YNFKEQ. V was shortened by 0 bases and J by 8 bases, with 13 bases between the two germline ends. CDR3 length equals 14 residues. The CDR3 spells CASSQDLLSRGYTF. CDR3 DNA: TGTGCCAGCAGCCAAGATCTCTTATCAAGGGGCTACACCTTC.

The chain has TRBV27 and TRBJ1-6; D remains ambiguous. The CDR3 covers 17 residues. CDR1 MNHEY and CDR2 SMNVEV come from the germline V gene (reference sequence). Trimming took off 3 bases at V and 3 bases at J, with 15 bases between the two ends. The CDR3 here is CASSFQWEGSYNSPLHF. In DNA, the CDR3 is TGTGCCAGCAGTTTCCAATGGGAAGGGAGCTATAATTCACCCCTCCACTTT.

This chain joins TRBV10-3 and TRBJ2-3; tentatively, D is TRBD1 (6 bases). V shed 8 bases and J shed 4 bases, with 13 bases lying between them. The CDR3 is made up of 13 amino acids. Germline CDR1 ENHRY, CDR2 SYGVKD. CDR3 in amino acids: CAIGYRESDTQYF. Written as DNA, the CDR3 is TGTGCCATCGGATACAGGGAATCAGATACGCAGTATTTT.

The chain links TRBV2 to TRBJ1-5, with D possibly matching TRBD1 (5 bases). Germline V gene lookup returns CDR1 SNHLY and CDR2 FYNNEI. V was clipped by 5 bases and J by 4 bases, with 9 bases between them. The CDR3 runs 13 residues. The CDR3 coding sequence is TGTGCCAGCAGTACGGGGGGAAATCAGCCCCAGCATTTT. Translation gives CASSTGGNQPQHF.

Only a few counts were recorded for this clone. CDR3 sequence (DNA): TGCGCCAGCAGTCATTGGCCGGGGACTAGCGGGAGGCTCTACGAGCAGTACTTC. This codes for CASSHWPGTSGRLYEQYF. The rearrangement joins TRBV23-1 to TRBJ2-7; 15 bases align to TRBD2. TRBV23-1 is an ORF, and what it does is uncertain. This CDR3 contains 18 residues. V lost 3 bases to trimming and J lost 3 bases; unmatched junction nucleotides: 9.

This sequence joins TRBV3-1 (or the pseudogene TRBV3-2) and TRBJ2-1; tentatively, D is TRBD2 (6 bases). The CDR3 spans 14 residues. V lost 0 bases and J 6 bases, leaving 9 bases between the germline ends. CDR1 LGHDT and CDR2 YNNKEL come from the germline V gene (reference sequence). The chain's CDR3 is CASSQDQGGNEQFF. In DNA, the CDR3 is TGTGCCAGCAGCCAAGATCAGGGAGGCAATGAGCAGTTCTTC.

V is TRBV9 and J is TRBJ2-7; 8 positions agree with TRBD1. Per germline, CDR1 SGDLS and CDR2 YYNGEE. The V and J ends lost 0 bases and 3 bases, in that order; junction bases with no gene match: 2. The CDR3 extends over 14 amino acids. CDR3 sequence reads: CASSVEQGGYEQYF. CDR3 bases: TGTGCCAGCAGCGTAGAACAGGGGGGCTACGAGCAGTACTTC.

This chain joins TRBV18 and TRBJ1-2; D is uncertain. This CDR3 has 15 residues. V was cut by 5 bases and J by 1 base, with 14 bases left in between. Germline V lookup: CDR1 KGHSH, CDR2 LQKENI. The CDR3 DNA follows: TGTGCCAGCTCATCCACAAGCGGGATTAACTATGGCTACACCTTC. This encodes CASSSTSGINYGYTF.

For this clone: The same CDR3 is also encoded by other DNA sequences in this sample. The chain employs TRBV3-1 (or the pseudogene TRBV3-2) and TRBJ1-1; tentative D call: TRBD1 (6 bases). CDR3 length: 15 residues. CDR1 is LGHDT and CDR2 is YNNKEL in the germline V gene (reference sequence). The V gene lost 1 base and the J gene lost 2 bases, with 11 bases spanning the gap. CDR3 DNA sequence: TGTGCCAGCAGCCAAGGTGGGGGCGGCAACACTGAAGCTTTCTTT. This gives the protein CASSQGGGGNTEAFF.

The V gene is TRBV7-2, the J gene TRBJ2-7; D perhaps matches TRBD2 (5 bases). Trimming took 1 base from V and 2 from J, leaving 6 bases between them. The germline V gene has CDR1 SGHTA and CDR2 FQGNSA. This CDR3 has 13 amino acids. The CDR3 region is CASSLGTPYEQYF. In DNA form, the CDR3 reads TGTGCCAGCAGCTTAGGGACTCCCTACGAGCAGTACTTC.

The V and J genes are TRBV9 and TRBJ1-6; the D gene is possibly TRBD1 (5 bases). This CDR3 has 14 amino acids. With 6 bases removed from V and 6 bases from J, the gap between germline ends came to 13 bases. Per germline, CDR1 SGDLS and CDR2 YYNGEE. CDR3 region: CASTRDEINSPLHF. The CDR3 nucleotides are TGTGCCAGCACTCGGGACGAGATTAATTCACCCCTCCACTTT.

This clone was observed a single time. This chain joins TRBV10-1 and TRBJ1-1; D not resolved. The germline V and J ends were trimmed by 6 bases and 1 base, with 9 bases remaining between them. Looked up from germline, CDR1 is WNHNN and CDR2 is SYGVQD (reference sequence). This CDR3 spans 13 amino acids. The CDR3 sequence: CASRRTENTEAFF. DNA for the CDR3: TGCGCCAGCAGACGGACTGAGAACACTGAAGCTTTCTTT.

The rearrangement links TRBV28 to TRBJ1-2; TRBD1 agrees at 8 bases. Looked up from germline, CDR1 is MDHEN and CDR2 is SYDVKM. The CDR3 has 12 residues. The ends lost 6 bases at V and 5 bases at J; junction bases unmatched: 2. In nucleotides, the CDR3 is TGTGCCAGCAGGACAGGGGAGTATGGCTACACCTTC. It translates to CASRTGEYGYTF.

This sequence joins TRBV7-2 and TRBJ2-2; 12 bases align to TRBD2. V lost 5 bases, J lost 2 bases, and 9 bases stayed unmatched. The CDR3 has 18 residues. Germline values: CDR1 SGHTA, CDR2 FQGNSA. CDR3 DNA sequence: TGTGCCAGCAGCCGCCTCGGACTAGCGGGGATTAACACCGGGGAGCTGTTTTTT. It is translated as CASSRLGLAGINTGELFF.

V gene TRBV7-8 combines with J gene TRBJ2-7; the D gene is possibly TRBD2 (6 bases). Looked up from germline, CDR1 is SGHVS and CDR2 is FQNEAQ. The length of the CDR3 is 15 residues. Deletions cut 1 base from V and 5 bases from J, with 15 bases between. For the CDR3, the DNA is TGTGCCAGCAGCTTAGGCCCCGGGAGTAACAACGAGCAGTACTTC. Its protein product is CASSLGPGSNNEQYF.

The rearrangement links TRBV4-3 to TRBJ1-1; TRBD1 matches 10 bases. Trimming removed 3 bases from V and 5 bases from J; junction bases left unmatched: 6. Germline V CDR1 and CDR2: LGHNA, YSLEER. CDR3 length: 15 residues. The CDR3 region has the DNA TGCGCCAGCAGCCAGACGACAGGGGGCAGGACTGAAGCTTTCTTT. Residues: CASSQTTGGRTEAFF.

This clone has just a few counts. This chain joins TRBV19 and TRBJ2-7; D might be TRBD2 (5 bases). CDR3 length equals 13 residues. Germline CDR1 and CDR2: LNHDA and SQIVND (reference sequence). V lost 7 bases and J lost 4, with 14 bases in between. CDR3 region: CASKPSSSYEQYF. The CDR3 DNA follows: TGTGCCAGTAAGCCTAGCAGTTCATACGAGCAGTACTTC. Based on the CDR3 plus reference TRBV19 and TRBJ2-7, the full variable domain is DGGITQSPKYLFRKEGQNVTLSCEQNLNHDAMYWYRQDPGQGLRLIYYSQIVNDFQKGDIAEGYSVSREKKESFPLTVTSAQKNPTAFYLCASKPSSSYEQYFGPGTRLTVT.

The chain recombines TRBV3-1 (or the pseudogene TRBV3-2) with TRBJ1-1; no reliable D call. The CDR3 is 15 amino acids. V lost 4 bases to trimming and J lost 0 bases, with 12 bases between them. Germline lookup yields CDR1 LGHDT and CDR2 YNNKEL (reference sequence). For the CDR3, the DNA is TGTGCCAGCAGCCGATGGGTGGGGATGAACACTGAAGCTTTCTTT. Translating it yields CASSRWVGMNTEAFF.

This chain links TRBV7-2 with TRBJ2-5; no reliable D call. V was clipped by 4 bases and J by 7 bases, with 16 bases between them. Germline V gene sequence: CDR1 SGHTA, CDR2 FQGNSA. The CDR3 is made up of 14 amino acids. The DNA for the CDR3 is TGTGCCAGCAGCTCTCGATCGGCTTCACCGACCCAGTACTTC. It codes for CASSSRSASPTQYF.

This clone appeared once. The CDR3 DNA reads TGTGCCAGCAGCACCCCAACAGGGGCCACTGAAGCTTTCTTT. This gives the protein CASSTPTGATEAFF. The J gene is TRBJ1-1, the V gene TRBV6-5, with 7 positions matching TRBD1. J gave up 4 bases and V 6 bases, and 8 bases lay outside the gene matches. The CDR3 is 14 residues long. Germline V lookup: CDR1 MNHEY, CDR2 SVGAGI.

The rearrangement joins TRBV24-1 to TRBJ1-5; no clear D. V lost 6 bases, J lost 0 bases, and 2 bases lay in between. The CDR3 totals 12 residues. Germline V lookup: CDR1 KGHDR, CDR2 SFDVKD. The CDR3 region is CATSYSNQPQHF. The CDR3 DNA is TGTGCCACCAGTTATAGCAATCAGCCCCAGCATTTT.

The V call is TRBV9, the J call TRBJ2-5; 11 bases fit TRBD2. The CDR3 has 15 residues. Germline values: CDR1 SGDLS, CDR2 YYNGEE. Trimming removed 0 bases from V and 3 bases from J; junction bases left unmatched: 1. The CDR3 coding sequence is TGTGCCAGCAGCGTAGTTAGCGGGAGGGAAGAGACCCAGTACTTC. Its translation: CASSVVSGREETQYF. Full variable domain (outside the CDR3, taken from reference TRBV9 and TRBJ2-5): DSGVTQTPKHLITATGQRVTLRCSPRSGDLSVYWYQQSLDQGLQFLIQYYNGEERAKGNILERFSAQQFPDLHSELNLSSLELGDSALYFCASSVVSGREETQYFGPGTRLLVL.

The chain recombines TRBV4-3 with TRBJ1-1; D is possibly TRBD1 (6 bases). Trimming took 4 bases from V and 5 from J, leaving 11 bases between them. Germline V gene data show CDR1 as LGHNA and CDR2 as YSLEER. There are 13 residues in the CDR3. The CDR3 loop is CASSPQGRTEAFF. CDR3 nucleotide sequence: TGCGCCAGCAGCCCACAGGGTCGGACTGAAGCTTTCTTT.

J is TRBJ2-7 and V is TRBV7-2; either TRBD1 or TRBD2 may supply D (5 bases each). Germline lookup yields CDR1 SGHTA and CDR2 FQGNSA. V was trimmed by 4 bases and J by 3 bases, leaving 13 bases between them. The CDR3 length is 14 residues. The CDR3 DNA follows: TGTGCCAGCAGCTCTACCACTGGGGGCTACGAGCAGTACTTC. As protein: CASSSTTGGYEQYF.

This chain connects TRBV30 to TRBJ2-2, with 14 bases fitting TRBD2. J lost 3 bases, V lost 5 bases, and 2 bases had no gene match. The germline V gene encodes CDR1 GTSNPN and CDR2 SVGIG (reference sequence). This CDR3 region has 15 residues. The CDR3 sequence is CAWGTSGSYTGELFF. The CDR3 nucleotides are TGTGCCTGGGGGACTAGCGGGAGTTACACCGGGGAGCTGTTTTTT.